Listed here are 29 T cell receptor beta chains from one sample, sequenced in a study of cytomegalovirus exposure and HLA in healthy donors. Vbeta (60) and Jbeta (13) primers were used in the PCR. The repertoire was sequenced with immunoSEQ multiplex PCR; TCRdb's copy has only in-frame clones and lacks some. The sample has 90,000 to 130,000 clones, about four fifths seen once. The sequencing sample was made of PBMCs. The source is a man younger than 45 in good health and CMV-seropositive.

The V gene is TRBV2, the J gene TRBJ2-5, with 8 bases fitting TRBD1. J gave up 5 bases and V 4 bases, and 6 bases lay outside the gene matches. The CDR3 totals 14 residues. Germline V lookup: CDR1 SNHLY, CDR2 FYNNEI. Here the CDR3 DNA reads TGTGCCAGCAGTGCCCAGGGGGCTGAGGAGACCCAGTACTTC. Translating gives CASSAQGAEETQYF.

This clone was detected once. The chain joins TRBV6-5 to TRBJ2-1; possibly TRBD2 for D (7 bases). The germline V and J ends were trimmed by 2 bases and 14 bases, with 22 bases remaining between them. The V gene's germline CDR1 is MNHEY and CDR2 SVGAGI. The CDR3 loop spans 15 amino acids. The CDR3, as DNA: TGTGCCAGCAGTTACAGGTTCGCAGGGAGGGCAGGGGAGTTCTTC. Protein: CASSYRFAGRAGEFF.

The CDR3 bases are TGTGCCAGCAGTCCTACCGGGACAGTAGGGACCTACACCTTC. Residues: CASSPTGTVGTYTF. The V call is TRBV6-5, the J call TRBJ1-2, with TRBD1 matching 7 bases. The germline gives CDR1 MNHEY, CDR2 SVGAGI. The trim removed 5 bases at V and 10 bases at J, leaving 13 bases unmatched. This CDR3 has 14 amino acids.

The chain uses TRBV6-1 and TRBJ2-1; 9 nucleotides align to TRBD2. The CDR3 covers 17 residues. The J segment lost 7 bases and the V segment lost 2 bases, leaving 12 bases of the junction unmatched. Germline V gene data show CDR1 as MNHNS and CDR2 as SASEGT. CDR3 sequence (DNA): TGTGCCAGCAGTGAACAGGGGGAAGCGGGAGGTAGGAATGAGCAGTTCTTC. This translates into CASSEQGEAGGRNEQFF.

V and J are TRBV19 and TRBJ1-1, with D perhaps matching TRBD1 (6 bases). Germline V gene lookup returns CDR1 LNHDA and CDR2 SQIVND (reference sequence). The CDR3 runs 15 residues. V lost 4 bases and J 2 bases, leaving 14 bases between the germline ends. Here the CDR3 reads CASSTTGSQNTEAFF. The CDR3 DNA is TGTGCCAGTAGTACTACAGGGTCTCAAAACACTGAAGCTTTCTTT.

The genes are TRBV5-6 and TRBJ2-7; 10 bases match TRBD1. CDR1 and CDR2 from the germline V gene are SGHDT and YYEEEE. The trim removed 0 bases at V and 4 bases at J, leaving 10 bases unmatched. This CDR3 region has 17 residues. The CDR3 DNA sequence: TGTGCCAGCAGCTTGGCCGGAGGGGACAGGGGTGGGTACGAGCAGTACTTC. Translated: CASSLAGGDRGGYEQYF.

CDR3 in amino acids: CASSQEELAGVRETQYF. CDR3 nucleotide sequence: TGCGCCAGCAGCCAAGAGGAACTAGCGGGAGTAAGGGAGACCCAGTACTTC. The rearrangement joins TRBV4-1 to TRBJ2-5; TRBD2 matches at 11 bases. The junction had 8 bases not matched to a gene; V was cut back by 0 bases and J by 5 bases. Germline assignment: CDR1 MGHRA and CDR2 YSYEKL. This CDR3 contains 17 residues.

CDR3 sequence (DNA): TGCGCCAGCAGCCAAGAGGGCCCGGCAGGGGGGACCGGGGAGCTGTTTTTT. This sequence encodes CASSQEGPAGGTGELFF. The chain recombines TRBV4-1 with TRBJ2-2; the D gene is possibly TRBD1 (7 bases). The CDR3 extends over 17 amino acids. Trimming took 0 bases from V and 5 from J, leaving 16 bases between them. Germline V gene lookup returns CDR1 MGHRA and CDR2 YSYEKL.

The V gene is TRBV11-2, the J gene TRBJ2-5, with TRBD2 matching 7 bases. The germline V gene has CDR1 SGHAT and CDR2 FQNNGV. The length of the CDR3 is 15 residues. J gave up 4 bases and V 4 bases, and 9 bases lay outside the gene matches. The CDR3 reads CASSSMGGDRETQYF. The DNA for the CDR3 is TGTGCCAGCAGCTCCATGGGAGGGGACCGAGAGACCCAGTACTTC.

The J gene is TRBJ2-5, the V gene TRBV4-2; D is unresolved. This CDR3 contains 14 residues. V lost 1 base and J 5 bases, leaving 11 bases between the germline ends. Germline lookup yields CDR1 LGHNA and CDR2 YNFKEQ. The CDR3 sequence is CASSQALSRETQYF. The CDR3 coding sequence is TGTGCCAGCAGCCAAGCCCTCTCGCGGGAGACCCAGTACTTC.

The chain uses TRBV2 and TRBJ1-2; maybe TRBD1 (6 bases). CDR1 and CDR2 from the germline V gene are SNHLY and FYNNEI. Trimming took 3 bases from V and 5 from J, leaving 19 bases between them. The CDR3 covers 16 residues. This CDR3 is CASSDPIGGGGYGYTF. DNA for the CDR3: TGTGCCAGCAGTGACCCTATAGGGGGGGGAGGATATGGCTACACCTTC.

Notes on this clone: One junction end does not reproduce the germline sequence, and a read error may be involved. The chain carries TRBV7-9 and TRBJ1-5, with a weak D call TRBD1 (5 bases). The CDR3 is 14 amino acids. Germline lookup yields CDR1 SEHNR and CDR2 FQNEAQ (reference sequence). The CDR3 sequence: CASSSGQPNQPQHF. CDR3 nucleotide sequence: TGTGCCAGCAGCTCTGGACAACCAAATCAACCCCAGCATTTT.

V gene TRBV18 combines with J gene TRBJ2-2; the D gene is possibly TRBD2 (6 bases). Germline loops: CDR1 KGHSH, CDR2 LQKENI. The V end was cut by 8 bases, the J end by 1 base, with 17 bases between. The length of the CDR3 is 16 residues. This CDR3 is CASRSGGTKNTGELFF. CDR3 sequence (DNA): TGTGCCAGCCGAAGCGGCGGGACCAAGAACACCGGGGAGCTGTTTTTT.

This clone was observed once. The rearrangement uses TRBV7-3 and TRBJ1-2, with a weak D call TRBD1 (6 bases). This CDR3 region has 14 residues. Germline V gene sequence: CDR1 SGHTA, CDR2 FQGTGA. Trimming shortened V by 4 bases and J by 6 bases, and 15 bases separated the two germline ends. The CDR3 region has the DNA TGTGCCAGCAGCTCCGTTGGCCAGGGGAATGGCTACACCTTC. Translating gives CASSSVGQGNGYTF.

This chain links TRBV5-1 with TRBJ1-4, with TRBD1 identical over 9 bases. V was clipped by 0 bases and J by 8 bases; unmatched bases: 5. Germline CDR1 is SGHRS and CDR2 is YFSETQ. The CDR3 extends over 15 amino acids. The CDR3 DNA is TGCGCCAGCAGCTTGGCCGGGACAGGGCGAGAAAAACTGTTTTTT. Translating it yields CASSLAGTGREKLFF.

This sequence joins TRBV2 and TRBJ1-4, with TRBD1 matching 8 bases. CDR1 and CDR2 (germline): SNHLY, FYNNEI. This CDR3 has 13 amino acids. The trim removed 9 bases at V and 3 bases at J, leaving 3 bases unmatched. The CDR3 spells CASNRGANEKLFF. The CDR3 DNA reads TGTGCCAGTAACAGGGGGGCTAATGAAAAACTGTTTTTT.

The genes are TRBV7-7 and TRBJ2-1; a weak D match, TRBD2 (5 bases). The CDR3 has 13 residues. The germline V and J ends were trimmed by 5 bases and 5 bases, with 10 bases remaining between them. The germline gives CDR1 SSHAT, CDR2 FNYEAQ (reference sequence). The CDR3 nucleotides are TGTGCCAGCAGCCGCGACTACAACAATGAGCAGTTCTTC. Translation: CASSRDYNNEQFF.

J is TRBJ1-6 and V is TRBV5-1; no reliable D call. The V and J ends lost 0 bases and 8 bases respectively, with 12 bases between them. The CDR3 has 15 residues. The germline V gene encodes CDR1 SGHRS and CDR2 YFSETQ. DNA for the CDR3: TGCGCCAGCAGCTTGGAGTCAGGCTCGGATTCACCCCTCCACTTT. It translates to CASSLESGSDSPLHF.

A word on this clone: One end of the junction fails to match germline, which may point to a read error. The gene calls are TRBV27 and TRBJ1-2; a possible D gene is TRBD1 (6 bases). CDR1 MNHEY and CDR2 SMNVEV come from the germline V gene (reference sequence). The CDR3 contains 13 residues. This chain's CDR3 is CASRLSGAAGYTF. CDR3 in DNA: TGTGCCAGCAGGTTATCAGGGGCGGCTGGCTACACCTTC.

This rearrangement joins TRBV5-1 to TRBJ2-1, with 7 bases identical to TRBD1. J gave up 6 bases and V 4 bases, and 7 bases lay outside the gene matches. This CDR3 comprises 14 residues. Germline V CDR1 and CDR2: SGHRS, YFSETQ. CDR3 nucleotide sequence: TGCGCCAGCAGCGCTGGGACAGACCGCAATGAGCAGTTCTTC. This sequence encodes CASSAGTDRNEQFF.

CDR3 loop: CASSSFSGTSAGELFF. CDR3 in DNA: TGTGCCAGCAGCTCCTTCTCCGGGACAAGCGCCGGGGAGCTGTTTTTT. The chain has TRBV11-2 and TRBJ2-2, with a possible D match to TRBD1 (6 bases). The CDR3 extends over 16 amino acids. Trimming shortened V by 4 bases and J by 6 bases, and 18 bases separated the two germline ends. The germline V gene has CDR1 SGHAT and CDR2 FQNNGV.

This clone was seen only a few times. The rearrangement uses TRBV2 and TRBJ2-4, with 9 nucleotides matching TRBD1. V gave up 5 bases and J gave up 6 bases; unmatched junction bases: 5. Germline V gene lookup returns CDR1 SNHLY and CDR2 FYNNEI. This CDR3 comprises 14 residues. The CDR3 reads CASSPGQGLNIQYF. In nucleotides, the CDR3 is TGTGCCAGCAGTCCGGGACAGGGACTAAACATTCAGTACTTC.

This clone showed up just once. The chain has TRBV25-1 and TRBJ1-5, with 7 bases fitting TRBD1. The germline CDR1 and CDR2 sequences are MGHDK and SYGVNS. Germline trimming cut 5 bases from V and 5 bases from J; bases unmatched to any gene: 6. There are 14 residues in the CDR3. CDR3 in amino acids: CASSKGGAYQPQHF. The CDR3, as DNA: TGTGCCAGCAGTAAAGGGGGCGCGTATCAGCCCCAGCATTTT. The whole variable domain, filled in from reference TRBV25-1 and TRBJ1-5, reads EADIYQTPRYLVIGTGKKITLECSQTMGHDKMYWYQQDPGMELHLIHYSYGVNSTEKGDLSSESTVSRIRTEHFPLTLESARPSHTSQYLCASSKGGAYQPQHFGDGTRLSIL.

V gene TRBV2 combines with J gene TRBJ1-4; no clear D. The V and J ends lost 2 bases and 7 bases respectively, with 11 bases between them. This CDR3 comprises 14 residues. The germline V gene encodes CDR1 SNHLY and CDR2 FYNNEI. The CDR3 region has the DNA TGTGCCAGCAGTGAATCTAGTCTGGTTGAAAAACTGTTTTTT. Translation gives CASSESSLVEKLFF.

The chain has TRBV27 and TRBJ1-1; a possible D gene is TRBD1 (5 bases). This CDR3 has 16 amino acids. Trimming took 8 bases from V and 5 from J, leaving 24 bases between them. Germline CDR1 MNHEY, CDR2 SMNVEV (reference sequence). The CDR3, as DNA: TGTGCCAGCTTCACATTCGGGCGGGGACCGAAGACTGAAGCTTTCTTT. This sequence encodes CASFTFGRGPKTEAFF.

This sequence joins TRBV10-3 and TRBJ2-7, with D unresolved. Germline CDR1 is ENHRY and CDR2 is SYGVKD. The CDR3 extends over 13 amino acids. The ends were cut back, 2 bases at V and 3 bases at J, with 8 bases in the middle. The CDR3 coding sequence is TGTGCCATCAGTGAGAGTGAGTACTACGAGCAGTACGTC. Translating gives CAISESEYYEQYV.

This clone has a handful of counts. This rearrangement joins TRBV29-1 to TRBJ2-5; 9 nucleotides line up with TRBD2. The CDR3 is 16 amino acids. Germline-derived CDR1 and CDR2 are SQVTM and ANQGSEA. V was pared by 7 bases and J by 1 base, with 13 bases of the junction left unmatched. The CDR3: CSARTGVAGVQETQYF. CDR3 DNA: TGCAGCGCTAGGACGGGAGTAGCGGGGGTCCAAGAGACCCAGTACTTC.

This chain joins TRBV4-2 and TRBJ2-3; no definite D call. Trimming took 3 bases from V and 3 from J, leaving 4 bases between them. CDR1 and CDR2 (germline): LGHNA, YNFKEQ. The CDR3 runs to 12 residues. The CDR3 DNA reads TGTGCCAGCAGCCAGAGGACAGATACGCAGTATTTT. Translation gives CASSQRTDTQYF.

This chain connects TRBV21-1 to TRBJ2-7; the table's D call, TRBD2, was not checked against the DNA. TRBV21-1 is labeled a pseudogene. The CDR3 is 22 residues long. The CDR3 sequence is CASSKGSGGTSGSRRGSYEQYV. DNA of the CDR3: TGTGCCAGCAGCAAAGGGAGTGGGGGGACTAGCGGGAGTCGGCGGGGGTCCTACGAGCAGTACGTC.